These 15 T cell receptor beta chains were sequenced from one sample in a study of HIV-infected patients and healthy controls. TCRdb processed the 5' RACE reads anew with MiXCR; each CDR3 protein has one entry. The sample includes tens of thousands of distinct CDR3 sequences, roughly a fifth seen only once; the top ten take about 1.5%. Sequencing was done on a sample of CD4+ T cells from blood. All receptors derive from a human donor in good health.

This clonotype came up many times. The chain recombines TRBV7-8 with TRBJ2-3; a weak D match, TRBD2 (5 bases). Looked up from germline, CDR1 is SGHVS and CDR2 is FQNEAQ. V was trimmed by 5 bases and J by 6 bases, leaving 18 bases between them. This CDR3 spans 15 amino acids. The CDR3 DNA follows: TGTGCCAGCAGCCTCTCGAGACTACTGCGGGATACGCAGTATTTT. It is translated as CASSLSRLLRDTQYF.

The V call is TRBV20-1, the J call TRBJ2-7; maybe TRBD2 (5 bases). This CDR3 is built from 13 residues. Trimming removed 0 bases at V and 6 bases at J, with 12 bases between. Germline V gives CDR1 DFQATT, CDR2 SNEGSKA (reference sequence). Here the CDR3 reads CSARDHWTGEQYF. Here the CDR3 DNA reads TGCAGTGCTAGAGATCATTGGACTGGCGAGCAGTACTTC.

The sample holds many counts of this clonotype. The chain uses TRBV10-3 and TRBJ2-3; 9 nucleotides line up with TRBD1. The CDR3 is 16 residues long. The germline V gene has CDR1 ENHRY and CDR2 SYGVKD. The junction had 8 bases not matched to a gene; V was cut back by 5 bases and J by 2 bases. The CDR3 spells CAISPLGQGFTDTQYF. For the CDR3, the DNA is TGTGCCATCAGTCCCCTCGGACAGGGGTTCACAGATACGCAGTATTTT.

In DNA, the CDR3 is TGTGCCAGCAGCTTGGGAATACGGAAAAGCAATCAGCCCCAGCATTTT. This sequence encodes CASSLGIRKSNQPQHF. V is TRBV5-5 and J is TRBJ1-5; no clear D gene. CDR1 is SGHKS and CDR2 is YYEKEE in the germline V gene (reference sequence). V lost 0 bases, J lost 1 base, and 11 bases lay in between. CDR3 size: 16 residues.

This chain uses TRBV7-8 with TRBJ2-7; D uncertain. Looked up from germline, CDR1 is SGHVS and CDR2 is FQNEAQ. The CDR3 is 15 residues long. Trimming stripped 0 bases from V and 0 bases from J, with 9 bases between. This CDR3 is CASSLAGALSYEQYF. DNA for the CDR3: TGTGCCAGCAGCTTAGCTGGCGCGCTCTCCTACGAGCAGTACTTC.

This clonotype was counted a few times. The V call is TRBV6-5, the J call TRBJ1-1, with 8 positions matching TRBD1. Losses at the gene ends were 6 bases for V and 8 bases for J; bases not matched to a gene: 11. CDR3 length: 14 amino acids. Per the germline V gene, CDR1 is MNHEY and CDR2 is SVGAGI. CDR3 region: CASRNTKGTGEAFF. DNA for the CDR3: TGTGCCAGCAGAAACACCAAAGGGACAGGAGAAGCTTTCTTT.

Regarding this clonotype: A much larger clonotype is one base distant, so this may be a read error. The conserved phenylalanine or tryptophan normally closing the CDR3 is absent here, so this likely arose from a read error. The chain is built from TRBV7-2 and TRBJ2-3; no clear D. This CDR3 has 14 residues. Germline V gene sequence: CDR1 SGHTA, CDR2 FQGNSA. V lost 3 bases, J lost 0 bases, and 7 bases lay in between. In DNA form, the CDR3 reads TGTGCCAGCAGCTTGGGTCTGAGCACAGATACGCAGTATTCT. Translation: CASSLGLSTDTQYS.

This clonotype was found many times. The genes are TRBV2 and TRBJ1-3; tentatively, D is TRBD1 (6 bases). Deletions cut 7 bases from V and 4 bases from J, with 14 bases between. CDR1 is SNHLY, CDR2 FYNNEI, per germline. This CDR3 is built from 14 residues. CDR3 sequence (DNA): TGTGCCAGCATAAATGGGACAATAGGAAACACCATATATTTT. It is translated as CASINGTIGNTIYF.

The chain carries TRBV5-6 and TRBJ2-3; D is unresolved. The CDR3 runs 13 residues. Germline assignment: CDR1 SGHDT and CDR2 YYEEEE. With 6 bases removed from V and 6 bases from J, the gap between germline ends came to 14 bases. The CDR3 sequence: CASTTYNRDTQYF. CDR3 DNA sequence: TGTGCCAGCACTACGTACAATCGCGATACGCAGTATTTT.

This clonotype was seen many times. The CDR3 coding sequence is TGCAGCGTGGTAGTGACAGTGAACACTGAAGCTTTCTTT. Its protein product is CSVVVTVNTEAFF. V and J are TRBV29-1 and TRBJ1-1, with D possibly being TRBD1 (5 bases). Trimming removed 6 bases at V and 0 bases at J, with 11 bases between. CDR3 length equals 13 residues. In germline, CDR1 is SQVTM, CDR2 ANQGSEA.

With regard to this clonotype: A clone one base away is much larger, so this may be a read error. The chain has TRBV10-3 and TRBJ1-3, with TRBD1 as a possible D gene (6 bases). Germline V lookup: CDR1 ENHRY, CDR2 SYGVKD. V lost 0 bases to trimming and J lost 7 bases, with 16 bases between them. This CDR3 region has 16 residues. The CDR3: CAISESKRRTDNTIYF. CDR3 in DNA: TGTGCCATCAGTGAGTCGAAAAGGAGGACAGACAACACCATATATTTT.

J is TRBJ1-4 and V is TRBV6-6, with a weak D call TRBD1 (5 bases). CDR1 and CDR2 (germline): MNHNY, SVGAGI (reference sequence). The CDR3 sequence is 17 residues long. V was shortened by 6 bases and J by 8 bases, with 25 bases between the two germline ends. CDR3 nucleotides: TGTGCCAGCAGCCCCGGGGGTGTGATCCGAAACTCCGAAAAACTGTTTTTT. This codes for CASSPGGVIRNSEKLFF.

This clonotype has at least ten counts. A junction boundary mismatches the germline segment, possibly from a read error. V gene TRBV5-5 combines with J gene TRBJ2-5; 11 nucleotides match TRBD2. CDR1 and CDR2 from the germline V gene are SGHKS and YYEKEE (reference sequence). CDR3 length: 15 residues. The CDR3 sequence is CACSPSGRPQETQYF. DNA for the CDR3: TGTGCCTGCAGCCCTAGCGGGAGGCCACAAGAGACCCAGTACTTC. Supplemented by reference TRBV5-5 and TRBJ2-5, the full variable domain reads DAGVTQSPTHLIKTRGQQVTLRCSPISGHKSVSWYQQVLGQGPQFIFQYYEKEERGRGNFPDRFSARQFPNYSSELNVNALLLGDSALYLCACSPSGRPQETQYFGPGTRLLVL.

This clonotype was recorded only once. The chain employs TRBV18 and TRBJ2-1; perhaps TRBD2 as D (7 bases). CDR3 length: 15 amino acids. Per the germline V gene, CDR1 is KGHSH and CDR2 is LQKENI. V gave up 6 bases and J gave up 10 bases, with 22 bases separating them. CDR3 sequence: CASSPRGQRGVEQFF. The DNA for the CDR3 is TGTGCCAGCTCTCCTCGGGGGCAGCGGGGAGTGGAGCAGTTCTTC. Looking up the rest from reference TRBV18 and TRBJ2-1 gives the full variable domain: NAGVMQNPRHLVRRRGQEARLRCSPMKGHSHVYWYRQLPEEGLKFMVYLQKENIIDESGMPKERFSAEFPKEGPSILRIQQVVRGDSAAYFCASSPRGQRGVEQFFGPGTRLTVL.

This chain connects TRBV11-2 to TRBJ2-1; 7 bases fit TRBD2. The CDR3 sequence is 14 residues long. Unmatched junction bases numbered 4, after V lost 2 bases and J lost 6 bases. Germline V gene data show CDR1 as SGHAT and CDR2 as FQNNGV. The DNA of the CDR3 is TGTGCCAGCAGCTTATATCCGGGGGGCAATGAGCAGTTCTTC. It is translated as CASSLYPGGNEQFF. Full variable domain (remainder filled in from reference TRBV11-2 and TRBJ2-1): EAGVAQSPRYKIIEKRQSVAFWCNPISGHATLYWYQQILGQGPKLLIQFQNNGVVDDSQLPKDRFSAERLKGVDSTLKIQPAKLEDSAVYLCASSLYPGGNEQFFGPGTRLTVL.